A selection of T cell receptor beta chains follows, all from one sample in a study of cytomegalovirus exposure and HLA in healthy donors. Assay used: immunoSEQ multiplex PCR; TCRdb lists only in-frame clones, some missing. This listing includes tens of thousands of clones. The sample comprised PBMCs. The receptors derive from a male donor in good health and CMV-seronegative. CDR3s include the opening cysteine and the closing phenylalanine or tryptophan. A D gene is named only where the DNA matches it firmly.

V gene: TRBV5-6; D gene: .; J gene: TRBJ2-4; CDR3 protein: CASSLLGGARDKNIQYF; CDR3 DNA: TGTGCCAGCAGCCTGCTTGGGGGGGCGCGGGACAAAAACATTCAGTACTTC
V gene: TRBV11-2; D gene: .; J gene: TRBJ1-1; CDR3 protein: CASSSYMTGEEAFF; CDR3 DNA: TGTGCCAGCAGCTCCTACATGACAGGAGAGGAAGCTTTCTTT
V gene: TRBV19; D gene: TRBD1; J gene: TRBJ1-5; CDR3 protein: CASSIIGTGYSNQPQHF; CDR3 DNA: TGTGCCAGTAGTATCATCGGGACAGGTTATAGCAATCAGCCCCAGCATTTT
V gene: TRBV4-3; D gene: .; J gene: TRBJ2-3; CDR3 protein: CASSPSLAGFRDTQYF; CDR3 DNA: TGCGCCAGCAGCCCCAGTTTGGCGGGATTTAGGGATACGCAGTATTTT
V gene: TRBV18; D gene: TRBD1; J gene: TRBJ1-1; CDR3 protein: CASSPDRDTEAFF; CDR3 DNA: TGTGCCAGCTCACCCGACAGGGACACTGAAGCTTTCTTT
V gene: TRBV28; D gene: .; J gene: TRBJ2-7; CDR3 protein: CASSSNYEQYF; CDR3 DNA: TGTGCCAGCAGTTCCAACTACGAGCAGTACTTC
V gene: TRBV6-1; D gene: .; J gene: TRBJ2-4; CDR3 protein: CASSEAGRGAKNIQYF; CDR3 DNA: TGTGCCAGCAGTGAAGCCGGCAGAGGTGCCAAAAACATTCAGTACTTC
V gene: TRBV2; D gene: TRBD2; J gene: TRBJ2-7; CDR3 protein: CASSHGLAGGRAHEQYF; CDR3 DNA: TGTGCCAGCAGTCACGGACTAGCGGGAGGACGGGCCCACGAGCAGTACTTC
V gene: TRBV30; D gene: .; J gene: TRBJ2-1; CDR3 protein: CAGNKGVGSYNEQFF; CDR3 DNA: TGTGCCGGGAATAAGGGAGTAGGCTCCTACAATGAGCAGTTCTTC
V gene: TRBV7-9; D gene: .; J gene: TRBJ1-2; CDR3 protein: CASSSGQGPFIGYTF; CDR3 DNA: TGTGCCAGCAGCTCCGGGCAGGGGCCCTTCATCGGCTACACCTTC
V gene: TRBV4-3; D gene: TRBD1; J gene: TRBJ1-2; CDR3 protein: CASSQVDRDRLGYTF; CDR3 DNA: TGCGCCAGCAGCCAAGTGGACAGGGATCGACTTGGCTACACCTTC
V gene: TRBV7-2; D gene: TRBD2; J gene: TRBJ2-7; CDR3 protein: CASSLRRRTSGVYEQYF; CDR3 DNA: TGTGCCAGCAGCTTAAGACGTCGGACTAGCGGTGTCTACGAGCAGTACTTC
V gene: TRBV19; D gene: TRBD2; J gene: TRBJ2-3; CDR3 protein: CATRAGGPWDTQYF; CDR3 DNA: TGTGCCACCCGAGCGGGGGGGCCTTGGGATACGCAGTATTTT
V gene: TRBV10-3; D gene: TRBD1; J gene: TRBJ2-7; CDR3 protein: CAISAQGAYGEQYF; CDR3 DNA: TGTGCCATCAGTGCCCAGGGGGCGTATGGGGAGCAGTACTTC
V gene: TRBV9; D gene: .; J gene: TRBJ1-3; CDR3 protein: CASSVGETTGNTIYF; CDR3 DNA: TGTGCCAGCAGCGTTGGAGAAACCACTGGAAACACCATATATTTT
V gene: TRBV7-8; D gene: .; J gene: TRBJ2-1; CDR3 protein: CASRDPPLTAIFF; CDR3 DNA: TGTGCCAGCAGAGACCCGCCCTTGACAGCCATTTTCTTC
V gene: TRBV19; D gene: TRBD2; J gene: TRBJ2-1; CDR3 protein: CASSRSSGTDNEQFF; CDR3 DNA: TGTGCCAGTAGTCGTTCTAGCGGGACGGACAATGAGCAGTTCTTC
V gene: TRBV5-1; D gene: .; J gene: TRBJ2-3; CDR3 protein: CASRGGGVSTDKQYF; CDR3 DNA: TGCGCCAGCAGAGGTGGCGGGGTTAGCACAGATAAGCAGTATTTT
V gene: TRBV5-1; D gene: .; J gene: TRBJ1-4; CDR3 protein: CASSLGAGNEKLFF; CDR3 DNA: TGCGCCAGCAGCTTGGGAGCAGGGAATGAAAAACTGTTTTTT
V gene: TRBV6-6; D gene: TRBD2; J gene: TRBJ2-1; CDR3 protein: CASTKGTSGADEQFF; CDR3 DNA: TGTGCCAGCACAAAGGGGACTAGCGGGGCGGATGAGCAGTTCTTC